This T cell receptor beta chain stems from a study of blood T cell repertoires in COVID-19. Study information: The United States, Italy and Spain supplied acute and convalescent COVID-19 samples. Nucleic acid was either cDNA or gDNA, and it came from T cells, B-cell-depleted T cells, or PBMCs.

This CDR3 comprises 16 residues. Germline CDR1 and CDR2: SGHVS and FNYEAQ. Trimming took 4 bases from V and 9 from J, leaving 22 bases between them. In the authors' methods: Reference gene primer amplification in the assay estimated nucleated cell counts. The data were produced by immunoSEQ multiplex PCR, yet TCRdb's version contains in-frame clones alone and is incomplete. That table furnishes V, J and clone size, whereas the DNA furnished D and trimming. The top ten hold 2.5% to 3.5% of the sample, which has around 170,000 clones, 85% to 90% seen once. This chain links TRBV7-6 with TRBJ2-1; D is undetermined. The sequenced material came from peripheral blood. The clonotype was recovered from a woman aged 30 to 39 with active or convalescent COVID-19. The CDR3 protein is CASSSPLGSQPGEQFF. The CDR3 bases are TGTGCCAGCAGCTCGCCCCTCGGGTCTCAACCGGGTGAGCAGTTCTTC.